Listed here are 3 T cell receptor beta chains from one sample, sequenced in a study of blood T cell repertoires in COVID-19. Assay: immunoSEQ multiplex PCR; the TCRdb copy retains only in-frame clones and omits some. The sample lists roughly 46,000 clones, roughly 91% occurring once. What was sequenced was peripheral blood. These receptors were obtained from a man aged 50 or older with active COVID-19.

This chain joins TRBV4-3 and TRBJ2-7; a possible D gene is TRBD2 (6 bases). The CDR3 length is 15 residues. Germline CDR1 reads LGHNA; CDR2 reads YSLEER. V was shortened by 2 bases and J by 6 bases, with 17 bases between the two germline ends. This chain's CDR3 is CASSQSAEGHIEQYF. The CDR3 DNA is TGCGCCAGCAGCCAAAGTGCGGAGGGCCACATCGAGCAGTACTTC.

The rearrangement uses TRBV6-2 or TRBV6-3 and TRBJ1-3, with D uncertain. V lost 4 bases to trimming and J lost 1 base, with 8 bases between them. Per germline, CDR1 MNHEY and CDR2 SVGEGT. This CDR3 comprises 14 residues. The CDR3 bases are TGTGCCAGCAGTTGGCTTGGTTCTGGAAACACCATATATTTT. Residues: CASSWLGSGNTIYF.

The genes are TRBV3-1 (or the pseudogene TRBV3-2) and TRBJ2-3; 9 bases map to TRBD2. Germline-derived CDR1 and CDR2 are LGHDT and YNNKEL (reference sequence). Trimming took 4 bases from V and 6 from J; bases not matched to a gene: 8. The CDR3 is made up of 15 amino acids. This CDR3 is CASSRTSGSGDTQYF. Here the CDR3 DNA reads TGTGCCAGCAGCCGAACTAGCGGGTCGGGGGATACGCAGTATTTT.